The next 22 T cell receptor beta chains were all read from a single sample in a study of cytomegalovirus exposure and HLA in healthy donors. Clones were read by immunoSEQ multiplex PCR, and TCRdb kept only the in-frame ones, dropping some. The sample contains more than 90,000 clones, 93% of which appear only once. The sample consisted of PBMCs. These receptors were taken from a young woman in good health and CMV-seropositive.

The rearrangement joins TRBV28 to TRBJ1-2, with D possibly being TRBD1 (5 bases). Trimming removed 5 bases from V and 4 bases from J, with 11 bases in between. CDR3 length: 13 amino acids. Germline lookup yields CDR1 MDHEN and CDR2 SYDVKM. DNA of the CDR3: TGTGCCAGCAGTGGCAGGGACTTCTATGGCTACACCTTC. Translated: CASSGRDFYGYTF.

This chain connects TRBV5-6 to TRBJ2-4, with D unclear. Germline loops: CDR1 SGHDT, CDR2 YYEEEE. With 0 bases removed from V and 5 bases from J, the gap between germline ends came to 6 bases. The CDR3 spans 13 residues. The CDR3 region is CASSLVTENIQYF. The CDR3 coding sequence is TGTGCCAGCAGCTTGGTGACTGAAAACATTCAGTACTTC.

The chain carries TRBV18 and TRBJ2-1; possible D gene TRBD2, 6 bases. CDR1 KGHSH and CDR2 LQKENI come from the germline V gene. CDR3 length: 15 residues. V was cut by 1 base and J by 6 bases, with 13 bases left in between. The CDR3 loop is CASSPRRDFSNEQFF. In DNA, the CDR3 is TGTGCCAGCTCACCACGGCGGGACTTCAGCAATGAGCAGTTCTTC.

The CDR3 loop reads CSAALLAGVNEQFF. The CDR3 region has the DNA TGCAGCGCCGCGCTACTAGCGGGAGTCAATGAGCAGTTCTTC. This chain links TRBV29-1 with TRBJ2-1, with 11 bases matching TRBD2. CDR1 and CDR2 from the germline V gene are SQVTM and ANQGSEA. Trimming took 7 bases from V and 6 from J; bases not matched to a gene: 8. The CDR3 extends over 14 amino acids.

This chain joins TRBV19 and TRBJ1-1; D not certain. There are 15 residues in the CDR3. Trimming shortened V by 3 bases and J by 0 bases, and 11 bases separated the two germline ends. The germline V gene has CDR1 LNHDA and CDR2 SQIVND (reference sequence). CDR3 region: CASSIPGKMNTEAFF. CDR3 nucleotides: TGTGCCAGTAGTATTCCCGGGAAAATGAACACTGAAGCTTTCTTT.

This sequence joins TRBV10-2 and TRBJ2-5; 9 nucleotides line up with TRBD1. The J call may be faulty, since TRBJ2-7 better matches the DNA end. The CDR3 has 14 amino acids. Germline values: CDR1 WSHSY, CDR2 SAAADI. The CDR3, as DNA: TGCGCCAGCAGTACAGGGGGCCCCTCCTACGAGCAGTACTTC. This encodes CASSTGGPSYEQYF.

The J gene is TRBJ1-2, the V gene TRBV6-5; D possibly corresponds to TRBD1 (5 bases). This CDR3 contains 13 residues. Germline V lookup: CDR1 MNHEY, CDR2 SVGAGI. With 6 bases removed from V and 3 bases from J, the gap between germline ends came to 11 bases. CDR3 protein: CASSLTVDYGYTF. CDR3 DNA: TGTGCCAGCAGCCTGACAGTAGACTATGGCTACACCTTC.

The chain joins TRBV4-3 to TRBJ1-4; no definite D call. The CDR3 has 16 residues. The V gene's germline CDR1 is LGHNA and CDR2 YSLEER. V was shortened by 0 bases and J by 8 bases, with 16 bases between the two germline ends. The CDR3 is CASSQDLVLRREKLFF. DNA of the CDR3: TGCGCCAGCAGCCAAGACCTAGTTCTCCGCCGGGAAAAACTGTTTTTT.

The chain recombines TRBV6-6 with TRBJ2-3; 10 bases fit TRBD2. The germline V gene has CDR1 MNHNY and CDR2 SVGAGI (reference sequence). CDR3 length equals 14 residues. V shed 8 bases, J shed 6 bases, and the junction held 8 bases outside the gene matches. The CDR3 loop is CASASGRAVDTQYF. CDR3 nucleotides: TGTGCCAGCGCAAGCGGGAGGGCCGTGGATACGCAGTATTTT.

The CDR3: CAWSVRGAGEQYF. The CDR3 nucleotides read TGTGCCTGGAGTGTACGGGGGGCTGGCGAGCAGTACTTC. The V call is TRBV30, the J call TRBJ2-7, with D possibly being TRBD2 (7 bases). The ends were cut back, 0 bases at V and 6 bases at J, with 12 bases in the middle. Germline V gene data show CDR1 as GTSNPN and CDR2 as SVGIG (reference sequence). The CDR3 sequence is 13 residues long.

The gene calls are TRBV4-3 and TRBJ2-5; 12 nucleotides match TRBD2. The germline CDR1 and CDR2 sequences are LGHNA and YSLEER. The CDR3 totals 16 residues. V was pared by 1 base and J by 3 bases, with 3 bases of the junction left unmatched. CDR3 loop: CASSQALAGGKETQYF. CDR3 coding DNA: TGCGCCAGCAGCCAAGCCCTAGCGGGAGGGAAAGAGACCCAGTACTTC.

DNA for the CDR3: TGTGCCAGCAGCTTACCCCGAGATACGCAGTATTTT. This gives the protein CASSLPRDTQYF. The chain is built from TRBV11-2 and TRBJ2-3; no clear D gene. CDR1 is SGHAT and CDR2 is FQNNGV in the germline V gene. The CDR3 contains 12 residues. Trimming cost V 2 bases and J 5 bases, with 5 bases left between them. Full variable domain (rest looked up from reference TRBV11-2 and TRBJ2-3): EAGVAQSPRYKIIEKRQSVAFWCNPISGHATLYWYQQILGQGPKLLIQFQNNGVVDDSQLPKDRFSAERLKGVDSTLKIQPAKLEDSAVYLCASSLPRDTQYFGPGTRLTVL.

The chain uses TRBV28 and TRBJ1-4, with a tentative D call TRBD1 (5 bases). Germline V CDR1 and CDR2: MDHEN, SYDVKM. V shed 2 bases and J shed 8 bases, with 15 bases lying between them. This CDR3 is built from 15 residues. CDR3 protein: CASSLPQGGGEKLFF. CDR3 sequence (DNA): TGTGCCAGCAGTTTACCCCAGGGTGGGGGGGAAAAACTGTTTTTT.

The gene calls are TRBV10-3 and TRBJ1-2, with D possibly matching TRBD1 (6 bases). CDR3 length: 13 amino acids. V was clipped by 8 bases and J by 5 bases, with 15 bases between them. Germline CDR1 and CDR2: ENHRY and SYGVKD. The CDR3 DNA is TGTGCCATCGTGGCCGAAGGGGGATATGGCTACACCTTC. It translates to CAIVAEGGYGYTF.

The chain couples TRBV27 to TRBJ2-2; weak D call: TRBD1 (6 bases). Trimming took 5 bases from V and 7 from J, leaving 14 bases between them. CDR3 length: 14 residues. The germline gives CDR1 MNHEY, CDR2 SMNVEV (reference sequence). CDR3 amino acids: CASSLKQGIGELFF. CDR3 sequence (DNA): TGTGCCAGCAGTCTCAAACAGGGTATCGGGGAGCTGTTTTTT.

The gene calls are TRBV7-6 and TRBJ1-5; D is ambiguous. Between the trimmed V and J ends, which lost 2 bases and 3 bases, there was a span of 8 bases. From germline, CDR1 is SGHVS and CDR2 FNYEAQ. This CDR3 has 14 amino acids. This CDR3 is CASSLYSLNQPQHF. The CDR3, as DNA: TGTGCCAGCAGCTTATATTCCCTCAATCAGCCCCAGCATTTT.

This chain's CDR3 is CASSYSGGADEKLFF. CDR3 sequence (DNA): TGTGCCAGCAGTTACTCAGGAGGGGCGGATGAAAAACTGTTTTTT. The chain joins TRBV6-5 to TRBJ1-4, with D possibly matching TRBD1 (5 bases). V dropped 0 bases and J dropped 6 bases, with 11 bases sitting between them. The germline CDR1 and CDR2 sequences are MNHEY and SVGAGI. This CDR3 comprises 15 residues.

This clone occurred once. The chain has TRBV18 and TRBJ1-1; D is unresolved. Trimming removed 0 bases from V and 1 base from J, with 9 bases in between. The CDR3 loop spans 15 amino acids. CDR1 KGHSH and CDR2 LQKENI come from the germline V gene. CDR3 protein: CASSPPLGRNTEAFF. Here the CDR3 DNA reads TGTGCCAGCTCACCACCGTTGGGCCGGAACACTGAAGCTTTCTTT.

V is TRBV19 and J is TRBJ2-3, with 7 bases fitting TRBD1. Per the germline V gene, CDR1 is LNHDA and CDR2 is SQIVND (reference sequence). With 6 bases clipped from V and 4 bases from J, the junction kept 13 bases outside the gene matches. CDR3 length: 16 residues. The CDR3: CASSQQGGASSDTQYF. The CDR3 nucleotides are TGTGCCAGTAGCCAGCAAGGGGGCGCGTCGTCAGATACGCAGTATTTT.

The chain recombines TRBV2 with TRBJ2-3, with D tentatively TRBD1 (6 bases). Germline V CDR1 and CDR2: SNHLY, FYNNEI. The V gene lost 7 bases and the J gene lost 2 bases, with 13 bases spanning the gap. This CDR3 contains 14 residues. In DNA, the CDR3 is TGTGCCAGCACCCCAGGGGTGAACACAGATACGCAGTATTTT. It specifies CASTPGVNTDTQYF. Full variable domain (missing parts from reference TRBV2 and TRBJ2-3): EPEVTQTPSHQVTQMGQEVILRCVPISNHLYFYWYRQILGQKVEFLVSFYNNEISEKSEIFDDQFSVERPDGSNFTLKIRSTKLEDSAMYFCASTPGVNTDTQYFGPGTRLTVL.

The chain joins TRBV7-2 to TRBJ2-7; 12 positions match TRBD2. The V segment lost 3 bases and the J segment 5 bases; nucleotides outside the gene matches: 5. Per the germline V gene, CDR1 is SGHTA and CDR2 is FQGNSA. This CDR3 contains 15 residues. The CDR3 sequence is CASSFRLAGVNEQYF. In nucleotides, the CDR3 is TGTGCCAGCAGCTTCAGACTAGCGGGAGTCAACGAGCAGTACTTC.

V and J are TRBV28 and TRBJ1-5, with 7 nucleotides matching TRBD1. V was clipped by 6 bases and J by 3 bases; unmatched bases: 5. CDR3 length: 14 residues. Germline V gene data show CDR1 as MDHEN and CDR2 as SYDVKM. The CDR3: CASSPGQYNQPQHF. CDR3 nucleotides: TGTGCCAGCAGCCCGGGACAGTACAATCAGCCCCAGCATTTT.